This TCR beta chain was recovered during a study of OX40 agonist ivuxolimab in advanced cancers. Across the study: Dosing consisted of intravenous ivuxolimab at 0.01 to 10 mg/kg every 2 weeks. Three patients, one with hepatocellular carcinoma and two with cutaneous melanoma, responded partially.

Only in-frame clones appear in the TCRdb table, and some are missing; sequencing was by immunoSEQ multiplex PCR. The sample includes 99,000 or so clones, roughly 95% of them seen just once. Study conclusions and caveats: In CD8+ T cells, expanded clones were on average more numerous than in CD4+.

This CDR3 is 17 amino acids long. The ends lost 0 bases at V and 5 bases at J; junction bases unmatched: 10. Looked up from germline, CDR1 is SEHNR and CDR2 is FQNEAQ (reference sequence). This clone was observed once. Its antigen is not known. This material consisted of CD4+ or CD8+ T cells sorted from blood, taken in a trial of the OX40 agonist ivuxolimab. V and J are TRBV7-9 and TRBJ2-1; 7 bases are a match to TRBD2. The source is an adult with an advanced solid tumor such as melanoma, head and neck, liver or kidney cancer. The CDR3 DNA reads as TGTGCCAGCAGCTTAGCGCAGGTGAGCGGGACCAACAATGAGCAGTTCTTC. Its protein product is CASSLAQVSGTNNEQFF.